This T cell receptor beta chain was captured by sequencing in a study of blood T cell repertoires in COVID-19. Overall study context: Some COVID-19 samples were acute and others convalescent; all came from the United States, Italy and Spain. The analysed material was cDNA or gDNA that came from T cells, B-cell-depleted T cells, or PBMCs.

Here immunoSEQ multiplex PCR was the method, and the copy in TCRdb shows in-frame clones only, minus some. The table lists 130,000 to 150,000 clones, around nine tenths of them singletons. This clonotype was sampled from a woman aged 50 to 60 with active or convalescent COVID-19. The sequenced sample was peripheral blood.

Here the CDR3 DNA reads TGTGCCAGCAGCGGACAGGGGCTTTCGCGCTACGAGCAGTACTTC. Amino acid sequence: CASSGQGLSRYEQYF. The chain recombines TRBV7-2 with TRBJ2-7, with 9 nucleotides matching TRBD1. Trimming took 5 bases from V and 3 from J; bases not matched to a gene: 8. The CDR3 is 15 amino acids. Germline V gene data show CDR1 as SGHTA and CDR2 as FQGNSA. The full variable domain, in which reference TRBV7-2 and TRBJ2-7 provide the parts outside the CDR3, is GAGVSQSPSNKVTEKGKDVELRCDPISGHTALYWYRQSLGQGLEFLIYFQGNSAPDKSGLPSDRFSAERTGGSVSTLTIQRTQQEDSAVYLCASSGQGLSRYEQYFGPGTRLTVT.